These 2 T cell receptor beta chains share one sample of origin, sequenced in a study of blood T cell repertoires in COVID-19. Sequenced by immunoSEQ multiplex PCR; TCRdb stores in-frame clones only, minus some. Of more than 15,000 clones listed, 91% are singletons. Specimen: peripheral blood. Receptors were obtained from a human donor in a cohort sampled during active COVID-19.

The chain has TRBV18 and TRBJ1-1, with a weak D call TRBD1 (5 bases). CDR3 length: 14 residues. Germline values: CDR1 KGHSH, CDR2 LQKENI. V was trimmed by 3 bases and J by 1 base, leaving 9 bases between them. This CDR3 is CASSPARENTEAFF. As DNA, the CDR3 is TGTGCCAGCTCACCTGCCAGGGAGAACACTGAAGCTTTCTTT.

The CDR3 region has the DNA TGTGCCACCAGTGATCCCGGGACTAGCAACAATGAGCAGTTCTTC. Translation gives CATSDPGTSNNEQFF. This chain joins TRBV24-1 and TRBJ2-1; 9 bases are a match to TRBD2. CDR1 and CDR2 (germline): KGHDR, SFDVKD. Trimming cost V 3 bases and J 5 bases; bases outside gene matches: 4. The CDR3 totals 15 residues.